This TCR beta chain was observed in a study of PD-1 blockade in mismatch repair-deficient tumors. Trimming at V came to 2 bases and at J to 16 bases, leaving 8 bases not matched to a gene. From germline, CDR1 is MDHEN and CDR2 SYDVKM. This CDR3 spans 12 amino acids. Profiled with immunoSEQ multiplex PCR; TCRdb holds only in-frame clones, not every one. Of tens of thousands of clones detected, 70% to 80% appear once; the ten largest clones hold over 20%. The sample in question was peripheral blood, obtained 4 weeks after starting pembrolizumab. The clonotype was recovered from an adult with mismatch repair-deficient cancer. The gene calls are TRBV28 and TRBJ2-1; TRBD2 matches at 7 bases. This CDR3 is CASSLGIGRNFF. Written as DNA, the CDR3 is TGTGCCAGCAGTTTAGGTATCGGGAGGAACTTCTTC.